This T cell receptor beta chain appears in the sequencing data of a study of blood T cell repertoires in COVID-19. Participant age was about 18 to 89 years, and participants resided in fewer than 30 US areas. Allocation to cohorts depended on clinical history reported by the participants. Per the original methods: Estimated nucleated cell counts came from reference gene primer amplification. The assay was immunoSEQ multiplex PCR, and TCRdb's table has in-frame clones only and misses some. That table furnishes V, J and clone size, whereas the DNA furnished D and trimming. The sample carries 350,000 to 550,000 clones, about 85% recorded once. Trimming at V came to 4 bases and at J to 5 bases, leaving 9 bases not matched to a gene. The length of the CDR3 is 16 residues. CDR1 is SGHRS, CDR2 YFSETQ, per germline.

The sequencing sample was made of PBMCs or T cells enriched from blood (not recorded which). V is TRBV5-1 and J is TRBJ2-1; 10 positions agree with TRBD2. The TCR originated in a woman between 18 and 30 years old with acute COVID-19. CDR3 nucleotides: TGCGCCAGCAGCCCCCAGCGGGGGGGCCGCGACAATGAGCAGTTCTTC. It specifies CASSPQRGGRDNEQFF.